This T cell receptor (beta chain) appears in the sequencing data of a study of blood T cell repertoires in COVID-19. Looking at the study overall: Samples taken during acute and convalescent COVID-19 were collected in the United States, Italy and Spain. In each case, the material was cDNA or gDNA derived from T cells, B-cell-depleted T cells, or PBMCs.

Original analysis: Reference gene primer amplification in the assay estimated nucleated cell counts. Repertoires were generated with immunoSEQ multiplex PCR, while TCRdb's copy carries only in-frame clones and drops some. V, J and clone size are those of that table, while D and trimming were read from the DNA. This repertoire shows just over 250,000 clones, around 89% found once; its top ten account for about 4.1%. The junction had 18 bases not matched to a gene; V was cut back by 4 bases and J by 9 bases. The length of the CDR3 is 16 residues. Germline V lookup: CDR1 SGHRS, CDR2 YFSETQ. V gene TRBV5-1 combines with J gene TRBJ2-5; 7 positions agree with TRBD1. The origin of this receptor is a man aged 55 to 69 who had recovered from COVID-19. The specimen sequenced was peripheral blood. CDR3 sequence reads: CASSEETGPGVLAQYF. CDR3 sequence (DNA): TGCGCCAGCAGCGAAGAGACAGGGCCCGGTGTATTGGCCCAGTACTTC.